The 7 T cell receptor beta chains below were found in one sample sequenced in a study of OX40 agonist ivuxolimab in advanced cancers. This table comes from immunoSEQ multiplex PCR, and its TCRdb copy is limited to in-frame clones, with some not included. The sample has some 39,000 clones; around 89% are singletons. The sample here was CD4+ or CD8+ T cells sorted from blood, taken in a trial of the OX40 agonist ivuxolimab. These receptors originate from an adult with an advanced solid tumor such as melanoma, head and neck, liver or kidney cancer.

The V and J genes are TRBV27 and TRBJ1-2; TRBD1 matches at 7 bases. V lost 4 bases to trimming and J lost 9 bases; unmatched junction nucleotides: 14. The germline CDR1 and CDR2 sequences are MNHEY and SMNVEV (reference sequence). The CDR3 has 15 residues. The CDR3 region is CASSSSHTGVYSYTF. CDR3 in DNA: TGTGCCAGCAGTTCATCTCATACAGGGGTTTATAGCTACACCTTC.

This clone was picked up one time. V is TRBV28 and J is TRBJ2-3; D not resolved. The germline V gene has CDR1 MDHEN and CDR2 SYDVKM. Trimming pared 2 bases from V and 1 base from J, leaving 4 bases between. This CDR3 has 13 residues. DNA of the CDR3: TGTGCCAGCAGTTTAGTCGGCACAGATACGCAGTATTTT. Residues: CASSLVGTDTQYF.

This chain joins TRBV28 and TRBJ2-7; TRBD2 is a possible D gene (6 bases). This CDR3 is built from 17 residues. Germline loops: CDR1 MDHEN, CDR2 SYDVKM. Trimming removed 8 bases at V and 6 bases at J, with 29 bases between. The DNA for the CDR3 is TGTGCCAGCGGAGGGGCTACGTTTTTCGGAACGTCGAGCGAGCAGTACTTC. Protein product: CASGGATFFGTSSEQYF. The full variable domain, with the rest looked up from reference TRBV28 and TRBJ2-7, is DVKVTQSSRYLVKRTGEKVFLECVQDMDHENMFWYRQDPGLGLRLIYFSYDVKMKEKGDIPEGYSVSREKKERFSLILESASTNQTSMYLCASGGATFFGTSSEQYFGPGTRLTVT.

The chain has TRBV27 and TRBJ2-7; 9 bases map to TRBD2. The germline V gene has CDR1 MNHEY and CDR2 SMNVEV (reference sequence). This CDR3 has 14 residues. With 6 bases clipped from V and 0 bases from J, the junction kept 3 bases outside the gene matches. CDR3 in DNA: TGTGCCAGCAGGACTAGCGGACTCTCCTACGAGCAGTACTTC. Protein sequence: CASRTSGLSYEQYF.

The chain combines TRBV7-9 with TRBJ2-5; D possibly corresponds to TRBD2 (5 bases). The V gene lost 2 bases and the J gene lost 2 bases, with 12 bases spanning the gap. Germline values: CDR1 SEHNR, CDR2 FQNEAQ (reference sequence). The CDR3 is made up of 15 amino acids. The chain's CDR3 is CASSLSVSGQETQYF. As DNA, the CDR3 is TGTGCCAGCAGCTTATCTGTCAGCGGTCAAGAGACCCAGTACTTC.

The chain combines TRBV20-1 with TRBJ1-2, with unresolved D. V gave up 6 bases and J gave up 8 bases, with 13 bases separating them. CDR1 is DFQATT, CDR2 SNEGSKA, per germline (reference sequence). The CDR3 loop spans 11 amino acids. CDR3 loop: CSAWVLRGYTF. CDR3 nucleotide sequence: TGCAGTGCCTGGGTTTTGAGGGGCTACACCTTC.

This chain links TRBV5-1 with TRBJ1-4, with 7 bases lining up with TRBD1. The CDR3 extends over 15 amino acids. V gave up 4 bases and J gave up 4 bases; unmatched junction bases: 7. Germline V lookup: CDR1 SGHRS, CDR2 YFSETQ. CDR3 coding DNA: TGCGCCAGCAGCCGGGACAGTAGTGATAATGAAAAACTGTTTTTT. Protein product: CASSRDSSDNEKLFF.